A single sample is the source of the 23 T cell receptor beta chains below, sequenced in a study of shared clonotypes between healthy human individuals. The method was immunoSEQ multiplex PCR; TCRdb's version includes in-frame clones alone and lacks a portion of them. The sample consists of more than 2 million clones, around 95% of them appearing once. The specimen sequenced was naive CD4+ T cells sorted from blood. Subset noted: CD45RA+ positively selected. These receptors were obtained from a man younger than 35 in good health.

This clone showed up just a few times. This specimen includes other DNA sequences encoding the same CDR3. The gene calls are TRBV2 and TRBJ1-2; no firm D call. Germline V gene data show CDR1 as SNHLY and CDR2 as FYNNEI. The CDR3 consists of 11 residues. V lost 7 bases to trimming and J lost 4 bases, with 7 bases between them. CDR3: CASTEAYGYTF. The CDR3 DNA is TGTGCCAGCACCGAAGCCTATGGCTACACCTTC. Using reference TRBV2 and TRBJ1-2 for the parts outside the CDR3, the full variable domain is EPEVTQTPSHQVTQMGQEVILRCVPISNHLYFYWYRQILGQKVEFLVSFYNNEISEKSEIFDDQFSVERPDGSNFTLKIRSTKLEDSAMYFCASTEAYGYTFGSGTRLTVV.

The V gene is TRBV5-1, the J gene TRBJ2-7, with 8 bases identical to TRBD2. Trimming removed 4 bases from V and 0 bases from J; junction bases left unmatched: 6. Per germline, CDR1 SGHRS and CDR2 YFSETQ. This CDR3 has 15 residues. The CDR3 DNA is TGCGCCAGCAGCCGGGGGGGACATCCCTCCTACGAGCAGTACTTC. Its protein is CASSRGGHPSYEQYF. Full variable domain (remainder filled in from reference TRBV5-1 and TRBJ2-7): KAGVTQTPRYLIKTRGQQVTLSCSPISGHRSVSWYQQTPGQGLQFLFEYFSETQRNKGNFPGRFSGRQFSNSRSEMNVSTLELGDSALYLCASSRGGHPSYEQYFGPGTRLTVT.

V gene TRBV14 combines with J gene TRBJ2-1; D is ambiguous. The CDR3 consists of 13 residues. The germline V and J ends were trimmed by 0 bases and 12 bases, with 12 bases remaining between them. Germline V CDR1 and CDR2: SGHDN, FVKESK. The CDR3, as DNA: TGTGCCAGCAGCCAAGACGGGCATTTAGTGCAGTTCTTC. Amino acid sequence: CASSQDGHLVQFF. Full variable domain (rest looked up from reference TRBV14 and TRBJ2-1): EAGVTQFPSHSVIEKGQTVTLRCDPISGHDNLYWYRRVMGKEIKFLLHFVKESKQDESGMPNNRFLAERTGGTYSTLKVQPAELEDSGVYFCASSQDGHLVQFFGPGTRLTVL.

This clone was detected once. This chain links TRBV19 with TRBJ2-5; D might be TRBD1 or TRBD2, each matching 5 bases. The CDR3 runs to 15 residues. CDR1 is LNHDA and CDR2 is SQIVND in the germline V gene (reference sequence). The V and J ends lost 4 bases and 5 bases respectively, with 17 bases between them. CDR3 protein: CASSRDGQKGETQYF. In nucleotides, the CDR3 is TGTGCCAGTAGTAGGGACGGACAAAAAGGGGAGACCCAGTACTTC.

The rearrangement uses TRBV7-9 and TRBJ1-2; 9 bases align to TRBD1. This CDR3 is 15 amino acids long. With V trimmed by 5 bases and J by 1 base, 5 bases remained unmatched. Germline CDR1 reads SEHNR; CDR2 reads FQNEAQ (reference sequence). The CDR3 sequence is CASSPRQGGNYGYTF. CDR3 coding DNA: TGTGCCAGCAGCCCCCGACAGGGGGGTAACTATGGCTACACCTTC.

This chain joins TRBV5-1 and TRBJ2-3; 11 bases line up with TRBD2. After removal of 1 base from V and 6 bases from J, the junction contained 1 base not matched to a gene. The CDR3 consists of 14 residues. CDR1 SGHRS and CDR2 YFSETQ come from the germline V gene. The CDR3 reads CASSLRTSGDTQYF. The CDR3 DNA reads TGCGCCAGCAGCTTGAGGACTAGCGGGGATACGCAGTATTTT.

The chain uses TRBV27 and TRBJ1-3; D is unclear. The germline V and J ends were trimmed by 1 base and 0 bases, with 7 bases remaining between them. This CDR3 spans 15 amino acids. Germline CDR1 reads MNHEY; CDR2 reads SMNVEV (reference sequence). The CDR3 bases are TGTGCCAGCAGTTTATTCGGCAGCTCTGGAAACACCATATATTTT. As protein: CASSLFGSSGNTIYF.

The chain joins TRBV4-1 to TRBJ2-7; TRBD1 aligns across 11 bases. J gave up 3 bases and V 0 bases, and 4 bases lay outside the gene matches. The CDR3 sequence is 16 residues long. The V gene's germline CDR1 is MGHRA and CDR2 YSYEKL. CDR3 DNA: TGCGCCAGCAGCCAAGACCAGGGACAGGGGGTCTACGAGCAGTACTTC. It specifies CASSQDQGQGVYEQYF.

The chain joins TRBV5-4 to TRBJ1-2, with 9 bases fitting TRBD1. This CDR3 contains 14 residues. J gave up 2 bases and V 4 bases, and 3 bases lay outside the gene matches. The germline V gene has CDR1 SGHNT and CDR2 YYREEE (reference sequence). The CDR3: CASSIQGANYGYTF. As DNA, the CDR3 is TGTGCCAGCAGCATACAGGGGGCCAACTATGGCTACACCTTC.

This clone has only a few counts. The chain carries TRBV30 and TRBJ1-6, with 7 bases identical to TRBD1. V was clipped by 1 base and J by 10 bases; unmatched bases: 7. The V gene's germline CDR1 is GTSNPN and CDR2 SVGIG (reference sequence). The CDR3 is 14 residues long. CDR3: CAWSEDRRISPLHF. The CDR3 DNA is TGTGCCTGGAGTGAGGACAGGCGGATATCACCCCTCCACTTT.

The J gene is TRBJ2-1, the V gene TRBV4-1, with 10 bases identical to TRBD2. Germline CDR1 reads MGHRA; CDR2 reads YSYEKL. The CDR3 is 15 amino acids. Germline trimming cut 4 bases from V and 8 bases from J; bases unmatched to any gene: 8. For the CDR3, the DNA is TGCGCCAGCAGCCCCCCAAGCGGGAGGGCCTATGAGCAGTTCTTC. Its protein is CASSPPSGRAYEQFF.

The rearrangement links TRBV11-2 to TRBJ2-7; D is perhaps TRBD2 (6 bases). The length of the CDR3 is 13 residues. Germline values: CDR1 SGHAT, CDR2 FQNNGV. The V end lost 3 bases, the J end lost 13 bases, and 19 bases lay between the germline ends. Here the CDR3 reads CASSLAPGTHDYF. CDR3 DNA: TGTGCCAGCAGCTTGGCTCCAGGGACTCATGATTACTTC.

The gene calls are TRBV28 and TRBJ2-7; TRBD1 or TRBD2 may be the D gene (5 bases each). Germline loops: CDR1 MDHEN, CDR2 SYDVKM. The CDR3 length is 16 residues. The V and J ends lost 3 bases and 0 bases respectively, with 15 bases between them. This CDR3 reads CASSFTGGLSSYEQYF. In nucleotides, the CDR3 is TGTGCCAGCAGTTTTACAGGTGGACTCTCCTCCTACGAGCAGTACTTC.

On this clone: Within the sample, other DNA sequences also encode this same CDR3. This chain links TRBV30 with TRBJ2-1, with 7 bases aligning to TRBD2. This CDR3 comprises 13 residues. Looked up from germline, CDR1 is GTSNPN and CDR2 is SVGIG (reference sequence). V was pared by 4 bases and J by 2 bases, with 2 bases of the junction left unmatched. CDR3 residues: CAWMAGAYNEQFF. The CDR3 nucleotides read TGTGCCTGGATGGCGGGGGCCTACAATGAGCAGTTCTTC.

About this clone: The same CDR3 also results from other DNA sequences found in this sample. CDR3: CASSESYEQYF. CDR3 nucleotide sequence: TGCGCCAGCAGTGAATCCTACGAGCAGTACTTC. The V and J genes are TRBV10-2 and TRBJ2-7; no firm D call. Trimming took 3 bases from V and 1 from J, leaving 1 base between them. Germline CDR1 and CDR2: WSHSY and SAAADI. This CDR3 is 11 amino acids long.

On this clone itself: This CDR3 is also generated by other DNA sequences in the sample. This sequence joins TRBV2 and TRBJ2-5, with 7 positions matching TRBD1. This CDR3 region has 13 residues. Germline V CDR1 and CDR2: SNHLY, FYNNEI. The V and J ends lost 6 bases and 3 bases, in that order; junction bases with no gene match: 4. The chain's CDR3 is CASSRDREETQYF. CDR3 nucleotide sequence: TGTGCCAGCAGCCGGGACAGAGAAGAGACCCAGTACTTC.

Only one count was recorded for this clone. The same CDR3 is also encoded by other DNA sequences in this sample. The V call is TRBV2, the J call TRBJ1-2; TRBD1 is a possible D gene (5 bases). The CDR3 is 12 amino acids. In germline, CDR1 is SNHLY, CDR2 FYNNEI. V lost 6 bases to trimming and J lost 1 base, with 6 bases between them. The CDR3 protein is CASSRDNYGYTF. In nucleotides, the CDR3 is TGTGCCAGCAGCAGGGATAACTATGGCTACACCTTC.

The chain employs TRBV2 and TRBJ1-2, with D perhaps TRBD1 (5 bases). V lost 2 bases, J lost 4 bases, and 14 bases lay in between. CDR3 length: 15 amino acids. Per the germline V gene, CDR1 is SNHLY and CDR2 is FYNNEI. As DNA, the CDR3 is TGTGCCAGCAGTGAACAGGGACCCTCGGTCTATGGCTACACCTTC. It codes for CASSEQGPSVYGYTF.

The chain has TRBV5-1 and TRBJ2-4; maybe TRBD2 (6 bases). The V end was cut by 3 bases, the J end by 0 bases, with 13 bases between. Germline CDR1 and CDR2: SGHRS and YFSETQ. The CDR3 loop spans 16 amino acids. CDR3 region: CASSSSGSLAKNIQYF. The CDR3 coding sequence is TGCGCCAGCAGCTCCAGCGGGTCTCTAGCCAAAAACATTCAGTACTTC.

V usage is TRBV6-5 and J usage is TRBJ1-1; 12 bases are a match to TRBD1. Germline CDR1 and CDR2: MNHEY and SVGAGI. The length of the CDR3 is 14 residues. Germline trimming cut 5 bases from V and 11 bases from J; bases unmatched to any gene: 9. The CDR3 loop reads CASSTGTGGTFAFF. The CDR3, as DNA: TGTGCCAGCAGTACCGGGACAGGGGGCACTTTTGCTTTCTTT.

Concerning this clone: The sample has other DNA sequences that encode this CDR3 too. CDR3 sequence reads: CASSPDTNYGYTF. For the CDR3, the DNA is TGTGCCAGCAGCCCCGACACTAACTATGGCTACACCTTC. The rearrangement uses TRBV5-4 and TRBJ1-2; D is unresolved. This CDR3 contains 13 residues. CDR1 is SGHNT and CDR2 is YYREEE in the germline V gene (reference sequence). Trimming stripped 4 bases from V and 0 bases from J, with 7 bases between.

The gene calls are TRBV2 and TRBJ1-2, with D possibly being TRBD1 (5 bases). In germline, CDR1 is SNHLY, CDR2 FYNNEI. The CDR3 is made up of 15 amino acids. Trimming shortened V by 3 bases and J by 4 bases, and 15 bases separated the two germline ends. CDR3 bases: TGTGCCAGCAGTGACAGGGAAAGGGGCAGCTATGGCTACACCTTC. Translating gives CASSDRERGSYGYTF.

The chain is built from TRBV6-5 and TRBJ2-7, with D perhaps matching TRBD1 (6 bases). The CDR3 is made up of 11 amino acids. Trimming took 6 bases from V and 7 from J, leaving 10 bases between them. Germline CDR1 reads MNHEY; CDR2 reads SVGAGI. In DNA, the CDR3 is TGTGCCAGCAGGTCCGACAGGGAGCAGTACTTC. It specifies CASRSDREQYF.